The 10 T cell receptor beta chains given below trace back to one sample, sequenced in a study of identical twins. In TCRdb, the 5' RACE reads were re-called with MiXCR into one record per CDR3 protein. The sample shows 200,000 to 250,000 distinct CDR3 sequences, 6% to 8.5% of them seen only once. The sample was also reused in another study, on yellow fever vaccine responses in identical twins.

The sequenced sample consisted of CD8+ T cells sorted from blood. Source of these receptors: a woman younger than 30 in good health.

The rearrangement uses TRBV24-1 and TRBJ2-1; no firm D call. Germline V gives CDR1 KGHDR, CDR2 SFDVKD. The CDR3 length is 13 residues. Trimming shortened V by 9 bases and J by 3 bases, and 11 bases separated the two germline ends. The CDR3 bases are TGTGCCACCGCAGAATCCCTCTACAATGAGCAGTTCTTC. Translating gives CATAESLYNEQFF.

The V gene is TRBV20-1, the J gene TRBJ2-3; 7 nucleotides line up with TRBD2. The trim removed 0 bases at V and 2 bases at J, leaving 5 bases unmatched. CDR3 length equals 15 residues. The germline CDR1 and CDR2 sequences are DFQATT and SNEGSKA (reference sequence). The CDR3 here is CSARDRGSDTDTQYF. CDR3 DNA sequence: TGCAGTGCTAGAGATCGCGGGAGTGACACAGATACGCAGTATTTT.

This clonotype was counted many times. The CDR3 loop reads CASSLMPGLAGETQYF. In DNA, the CDR3 is TGTGCCAGCAGCTTAATGCCGGGACTAGCGGGAGAGACCCAGTACTTC. V and J are TRBV5-5 and TRBJ2-5, with 12 bases matching TRBD2. The trim removed 2 bases at V and 4 bases at J, leaving 6 bases unmatched. Germline V gene sequence: CDR1 SGHKS, CDR2 YYEKEE (reference sequence). The CDR3 extends over 16 amino acids. The variable domain in full, with the rest retrieved from reference TRBV5-5 and TRBJ2-5, is DAGVTQSPTHLIKTRGQQVTLRCSPISGHKSVSWYQQVLGQGPQFIFQYYEKEERGRGNFPDRFSARQFPNYSSELNVNALLLGDSALYLCASSLMPGLAGETQYFGPGTRLLVL.

Only a few counts were recorded for this clonotype. V usage is TRBV7-9 and J usage is TRBJ1-1, with TRBD1 matching over 8 bases. CDR1 is SEHNR, CDR2 FQNEAQ, per germline (reference sequence). Trimming removed 4 bases from V and 9 bases from J; junction bases left unmatched: 4. This CDR3 contains 12 residues. CDR3 amino acids: CASSSDREQAFF. CDR3 nucleotide sequence: TGTGCCAGCAGCTCGGACAGGGAGCAAGCTTTCTTT.

This chain connects TRBV7-6 to TRBJ1-6; possible D gene TRBD1, 5 bases. Germline V gene data show CDR1 as SGHVS and CDR2 as FNYEAQ. The CDR3 sequence is 14 residues long. The V end lost 5 bases, the J end lost 9 bases, and 14 bases lay between the germline ends. The CDR3 nucleotides are TGTGCCAGCAGCCTCGGAGGGGTTGGTTCACCCCTCCACTTT. Translated, it gives CASSLGGVGSPLHF.

In this sample, this clonotype turned up many times. The chain is built from TRBV2 and TRBJ2-1; 9 bases are shared with TRBD2. The CDR3 totals 15 residues. The junction had 10 bases not matched to a gene; V was cut back by 5 bases and J by 8 bases. From germline, CDR1 is SNHLY and CDR2 FYNNEI. The CDR3 nucleotides read TGTGCCAGCAGTCAGACTAGCGGACGCCACGATGAGCAGTTCTTC. It codes for CASSQTSGRHDEQFF.

This clonotype was seen only a few times. This chain joins TRBV24-1 and TRBJ2-1, with 9 nucleotides matching TRBD1. This CDR3 contains 19 residues. The germline gives CDR1 KGHDR, CDR2 SFDVKD. Unmatched junction bases numbered 16, after V lost 4 bases and J lost 4 bases. The CDR3, as DNA: TGTGCCACCAGTGACCGGATAGAGCCTGGACAGGGGCTTTACAATGAGCAGTTCTTC. This sequence encodes CATSDRIEPGQGLYNEQFF.

This clonotype came up many times. This chain connects TRBV28 to TRBJ2-2; 9 bases line up with TRBD1. Unmatched junction bases numbered 9, after V lost 3 bases and J lost 4 bases. Germline CDR1 is MDHEN and CDR2 is SYDVKM. The CDR3 spans 17 residues. DNA for the CDR3: TGTGCCAGCAGTTTGTGGGGAGACAGGGGGACCACCGGGGAGCTGTTTTTT. Translation gives CASSLWGDRGTTGELFF.

CDR3: CASSGWREPLYNEQFF. The DNA of the CDR3 is TGTGCCAGCAGTGGGTGGCGGGAGCCCCTGTACAATGAGCAGTTCTTC. This rearrangement joins TRBV2 to TRBJ2-1; 7 bases are a match to TRBD2. Germline V gene data show CDR1 as SNHLY and CDR2 as FYNNEI. The CDR3 length is 16 residues. The J segment lost 4 bases and the V segment lost 4 bases, leaving 10 bases of the junction unmatched.

This clonotype turned up a few times. The chain uses TRBV27 and TRBJ1-4; 9 bases align to TRBD1. Per the germline V gene, CDR1 is MNHEY and CDR2 is SMNVEV (reference sequence). The CDR3 consists of 15 residues. The V and J ends lost 6 bases and 7 bases, in that order; junction bases with no gene match: 9. This CDR3 is CASSRRDREGEKLFF. CDR3 sequence (DNA): TGTGCCAGCAGCCGACGGGACAGGGAGGGTGAAAAACTGTTTTTT. The full variable domain, with the rest looked up from reference TRBV27 and TRBJ1-4, is EAQVTQNPRYLITVTGKKLTVTCSQNMNHEYMSWYRQDPGLGLRQIYYSMNVEVTDKGDVPEGYKVSRKEKRNFPLILESPSPNQTSLYFCASSRRDREGEKLFFGSGTQLSVL.